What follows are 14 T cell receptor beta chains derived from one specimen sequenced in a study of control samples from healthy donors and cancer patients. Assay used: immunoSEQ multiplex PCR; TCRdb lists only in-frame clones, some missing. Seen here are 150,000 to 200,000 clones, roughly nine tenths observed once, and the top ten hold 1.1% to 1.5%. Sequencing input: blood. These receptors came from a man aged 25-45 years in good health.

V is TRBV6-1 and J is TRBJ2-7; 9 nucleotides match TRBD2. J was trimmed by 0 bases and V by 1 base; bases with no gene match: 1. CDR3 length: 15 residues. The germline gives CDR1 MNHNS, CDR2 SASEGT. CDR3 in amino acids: CASSEETSGSYEQYF. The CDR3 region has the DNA TGTGCCAGCAGTGAAGAGACTAGCGGCTCCTACGAGCAGTACTTC.

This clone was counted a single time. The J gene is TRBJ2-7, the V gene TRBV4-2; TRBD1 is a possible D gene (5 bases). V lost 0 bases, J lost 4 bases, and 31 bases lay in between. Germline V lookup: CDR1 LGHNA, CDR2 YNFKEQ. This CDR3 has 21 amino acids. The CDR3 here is CASSQDVRAPNFGSRRYEQYF. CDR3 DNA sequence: TGTGCCAGCAGCCAAGATGTCAGGGCCCCCAATTTCGGATCCAGACGATACGAGCAGTACTTC.

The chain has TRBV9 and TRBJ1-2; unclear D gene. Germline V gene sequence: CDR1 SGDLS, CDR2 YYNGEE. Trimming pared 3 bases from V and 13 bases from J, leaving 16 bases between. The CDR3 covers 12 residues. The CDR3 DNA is TGTGCCAGCAGCGGGTTAAGAGAGCTAGTCACCTTC. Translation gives CASSGLRELVTF.

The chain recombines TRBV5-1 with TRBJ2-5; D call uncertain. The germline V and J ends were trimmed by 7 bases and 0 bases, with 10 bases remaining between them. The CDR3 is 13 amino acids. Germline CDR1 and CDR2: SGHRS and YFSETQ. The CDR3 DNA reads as TGCGCCAGCCGTGGGATGGACCAAGAGACCCAGTACTTC. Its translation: CASRGMDQETQYF.

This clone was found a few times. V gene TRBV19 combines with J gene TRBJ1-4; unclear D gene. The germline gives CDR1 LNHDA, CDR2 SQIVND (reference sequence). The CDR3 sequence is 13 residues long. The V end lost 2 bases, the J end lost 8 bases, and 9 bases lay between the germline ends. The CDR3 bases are TGTGCCAGTAGTATAAGGCCGGAGGAAAAACTGTTTTTT. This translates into CASSIRPEEKLFF. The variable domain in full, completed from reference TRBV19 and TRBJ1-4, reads DGGITQSPKYLFRKEGQNVTLSCEQNLNHDAMYWYRQDPGQGLRLIYYSQIVNDFQKGDIAEGYSVSREKKESFPLTVTSAQKNPTAFYLCASSIRPEEKLFFGSGTQLSVL.

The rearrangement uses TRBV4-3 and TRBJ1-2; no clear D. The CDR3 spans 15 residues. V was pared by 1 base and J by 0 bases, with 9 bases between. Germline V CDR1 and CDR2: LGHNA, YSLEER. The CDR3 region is CASSQVFDPNYGYTF. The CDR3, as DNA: TGCGCCAGCAGCCAAGTGTTCGATCCTAACTATGGCTACACCTTC.

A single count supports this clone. CDR3 amino acids: CASRPTSGSTYEQYF. The CDR3 DNA sequence: TGCGCCAGCAGGCCCACTAGCGGGAGCACCTACGAGCAGTACTTC. The V call is TRBV5-1, the J call TRBJ2-7, with TRBD2 matching 11 bases. This CDR3 contains 15 residues. Trimming removed 5 bases from V and 2 bases from J; junction bases left unmatched: 6. CDR1 is SGHRS and CDR2 is YFSETQ in the germline V gene.

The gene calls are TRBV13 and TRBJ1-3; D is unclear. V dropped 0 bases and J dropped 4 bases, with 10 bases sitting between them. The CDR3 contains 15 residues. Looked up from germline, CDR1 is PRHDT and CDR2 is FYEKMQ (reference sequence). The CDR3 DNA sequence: TGTGCCAGCAGCTTAGGAAGGGCGTCCGGAAACACCATATATTTT. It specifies CASSLGRASGNTIYF.

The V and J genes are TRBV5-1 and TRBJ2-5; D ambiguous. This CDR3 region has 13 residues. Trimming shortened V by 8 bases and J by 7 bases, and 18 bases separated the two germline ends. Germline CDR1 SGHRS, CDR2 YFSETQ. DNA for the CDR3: TGCGCCAGTCGACCCCTAACCCCCGGGACCCAGTACTTC. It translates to CASRPLTPGTQYF.

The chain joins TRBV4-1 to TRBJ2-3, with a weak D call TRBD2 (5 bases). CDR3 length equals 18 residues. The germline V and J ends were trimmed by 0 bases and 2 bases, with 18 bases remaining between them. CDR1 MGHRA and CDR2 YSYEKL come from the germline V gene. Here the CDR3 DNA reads TGCGCCAGCAGCCAAGAAACCGTCGCTAGCCTTCCCACAGATACGCAGTATTTT. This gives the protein CASSQETVASLPTDTQYF.

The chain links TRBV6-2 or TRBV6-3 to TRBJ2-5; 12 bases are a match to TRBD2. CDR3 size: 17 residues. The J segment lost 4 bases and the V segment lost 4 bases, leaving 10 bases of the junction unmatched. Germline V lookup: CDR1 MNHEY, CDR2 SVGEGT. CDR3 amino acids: CASSFGRLAGEGETQYF. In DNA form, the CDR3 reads TGTGCCAGCAGTTTCGGAAGACTAGCGGGGGAAGGAGAGACCCAGTACTTC.

The CDR3 nucleotides read TGTGCCAGCAGCCCTAGCGGGATGATCCAAGAGACCCAGTACTTC. Amino acid sequence: CASSPSGMIQETQYF. This sequence joins TRBV7-2 and TRBJ2-5; 9 nucleotides agree with TRBD2. The length of the CDR3 is 15 residues. Trimming removed 5 bases from V and 1 base from J; junction bases left unmatched: 5. The germline V gene has CDR1 SGHTA and CDR2 FQGNSA. Full variable domain (missing parts from reference TRBV7-2 and TRBJ2-5): GAGVSQSPSNKVTEKGKDVELRCDPISGHTALYWYRQSLGQGLEFLIYFQGNSAPDKSGLPSDRFSAERTGGSVSTLTIQRTQQEDSAVYLCASSPSGMIQETQYFGPGTRLLVL.

The CDR3 is CASSQDPGPAQHF. In nucleotides, the CDR3 is TGCGCCAGCAGCCAAGACCCCGGACCTGCCCAGCATTTT. The V gene is TRBV4-1, the J gene TRBJ1-5; D not resolved. Germline assignment: CDR1 MGHRA and CDR2 YSYEKL. The CDR3 is 13 residues long. V lost 0 bases, J lost 11 bases, and 11 bases lay in between.

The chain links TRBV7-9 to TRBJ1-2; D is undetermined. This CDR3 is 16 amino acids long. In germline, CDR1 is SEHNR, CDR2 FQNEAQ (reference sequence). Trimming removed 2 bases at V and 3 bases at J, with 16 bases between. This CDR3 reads CASSLLIKETDYGYTF. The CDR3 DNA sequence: TGTGCCAGCAGCTTACTTATCAAGGAAACCGACTATGGCTACACCTTC.